This T cell receptor beta chain was documented in a study of T cell clones after liver transplantation. From germline, CDR1 is LGHNA and CDR2 YNFKEQ. V lost 0 bases to trimming and J lost 3 bases; unmatched junction nucleotides: 8. The CDR3 totals 16 residues. The protocol was immunoSEQ multiplex PCR, while the TCRdb copy is restricted to in-frame clones and leaves out a portion. The data contain some 80,000 clones, under 90% of them singletons. Sequencing used CD4+ T cells from blood, obtained 48 months after liver transplant. The chain recombines TRBV4-2 with TRBJ2-7; 7 nucleotides line up with TRBD2. This TCR was sampled from a human patient who received a liver transplant. A subset of T cells may come from the graft donor. The CDR3 is CASSQEGGSGYYEQYF. The CDR3 DNA reads TGTGCCAGCAGCCAAGAAGGCGGGAGTGGATACTACGAGCAGTACTTC.